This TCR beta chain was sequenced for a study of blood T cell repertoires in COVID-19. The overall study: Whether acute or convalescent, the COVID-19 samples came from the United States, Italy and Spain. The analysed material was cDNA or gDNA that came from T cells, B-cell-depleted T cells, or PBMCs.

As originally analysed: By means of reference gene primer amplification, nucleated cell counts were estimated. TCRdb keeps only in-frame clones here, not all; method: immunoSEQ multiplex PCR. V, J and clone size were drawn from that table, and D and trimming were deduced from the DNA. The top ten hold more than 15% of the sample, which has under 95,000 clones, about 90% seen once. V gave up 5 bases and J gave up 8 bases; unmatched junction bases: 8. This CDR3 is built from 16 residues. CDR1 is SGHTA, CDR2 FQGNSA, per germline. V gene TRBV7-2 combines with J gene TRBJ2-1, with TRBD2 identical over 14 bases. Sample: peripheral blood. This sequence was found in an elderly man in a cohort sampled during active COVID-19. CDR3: CASSPTSGGAGDEQFF. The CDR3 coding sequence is TGTGCCAGCAGCCCGACTAGCGGGGGGGCCGGGGATGAGCAGTTCTTC.